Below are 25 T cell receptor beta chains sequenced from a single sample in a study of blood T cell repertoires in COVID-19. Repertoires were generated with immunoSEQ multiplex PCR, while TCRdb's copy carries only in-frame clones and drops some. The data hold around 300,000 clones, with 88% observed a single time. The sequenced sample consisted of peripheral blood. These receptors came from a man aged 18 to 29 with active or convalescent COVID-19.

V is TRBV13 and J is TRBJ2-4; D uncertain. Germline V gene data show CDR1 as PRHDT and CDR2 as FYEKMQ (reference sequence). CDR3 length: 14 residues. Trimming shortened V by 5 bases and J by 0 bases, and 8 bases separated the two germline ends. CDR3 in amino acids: CASSQTLAKNIQYF. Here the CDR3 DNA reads TGTGCCAGCAGCCAGACATTAGCCAAAAACATTCAGTACTTC.

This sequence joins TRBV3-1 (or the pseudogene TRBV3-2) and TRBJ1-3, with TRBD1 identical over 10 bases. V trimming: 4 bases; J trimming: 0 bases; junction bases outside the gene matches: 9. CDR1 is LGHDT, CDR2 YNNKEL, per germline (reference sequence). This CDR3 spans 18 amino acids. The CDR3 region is CASSRLRTGGYSGNTIYF. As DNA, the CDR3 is TGTGCCAGCAGCCGACTAAGGACAGGGGGATACTCTGGAAACACCATATATTTT.

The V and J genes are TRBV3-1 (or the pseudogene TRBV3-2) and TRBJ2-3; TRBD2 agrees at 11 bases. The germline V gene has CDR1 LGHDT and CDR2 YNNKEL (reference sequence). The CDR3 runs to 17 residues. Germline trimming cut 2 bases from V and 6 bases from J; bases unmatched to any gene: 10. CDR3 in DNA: TGTGCCAGCAGCCAAAAGACTAGCGGGGTCTTTGGGGATACGCAGTATTTT. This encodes CASSQKTSGVFGDTQYF.

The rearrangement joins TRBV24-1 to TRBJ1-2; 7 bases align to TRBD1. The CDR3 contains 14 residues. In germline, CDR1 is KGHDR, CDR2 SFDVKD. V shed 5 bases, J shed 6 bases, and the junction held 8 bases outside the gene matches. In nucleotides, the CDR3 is TGTGCCACCAGTGCGGCCAGGGGGTCGGATGGCTACACCTTC. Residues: CATSAARGSDGYTF.

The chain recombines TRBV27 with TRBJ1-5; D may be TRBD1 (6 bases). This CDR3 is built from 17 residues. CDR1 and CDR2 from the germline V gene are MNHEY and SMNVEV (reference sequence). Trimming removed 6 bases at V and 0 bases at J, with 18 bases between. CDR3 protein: CASSLRVGGPSNQPQHF. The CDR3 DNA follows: TGTGCCAGCAGCCTACGGGTGGGGGGGCCTAGCAATCAGCCCCAGCATTTT.

The CDR3 spells CASSEGTGGSGYTF. CDR3 nucleotides: TGTGCCAGCAGTGAAGGGACAGGGGGAAGTGGCTACACCTTC. The V gene is TRBV2, the J gene TRBJ1-2, with 10 bases identical to TRBD1. With V trimmed by 1 base and J by 7 bases, 3 bases remained unmatched. The CDR3 has 14 amino acids. Germline V gene lookup returns CDR1 SNHLY and CDR2 FYNNEI.

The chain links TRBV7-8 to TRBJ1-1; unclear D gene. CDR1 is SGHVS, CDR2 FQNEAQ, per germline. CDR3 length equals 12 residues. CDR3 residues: CATSNGDTEAFF. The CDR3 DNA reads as TGTGCTACCTCCAACGGGGACACTGAAGCTTTCTTT. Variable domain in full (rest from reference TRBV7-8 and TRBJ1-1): GAGVSQSPRYKVAKRGQDVALRCDPISGHVSLFWYQQALGQGPEFLTYFQNEAQLDKSGLPSDRFFAERPEGSVSTLKIQRTQQEDSAVYLCATSNGDTEAFFGQGTRLTVV.

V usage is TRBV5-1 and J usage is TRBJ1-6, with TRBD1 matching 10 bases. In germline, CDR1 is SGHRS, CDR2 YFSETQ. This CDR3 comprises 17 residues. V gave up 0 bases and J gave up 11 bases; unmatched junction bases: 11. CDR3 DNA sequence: TGCGCCAGCAGCTTGGTTAAGGTGGGACAGGGGAATCCACCCCTCCACTTT. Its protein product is CASSLVKVGQGNPPLHF. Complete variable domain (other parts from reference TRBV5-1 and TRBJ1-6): KAGVTQTPRYLIKTRGQQVTLSCSPISGHRSVSWYQQTPGQGLQFLFEYFSETQRNKGNFPGRFSGRQFSNSRSEMNVSTLELGDSALYLCASSLVKVGQGNPPLHFGNGTRLTVT.

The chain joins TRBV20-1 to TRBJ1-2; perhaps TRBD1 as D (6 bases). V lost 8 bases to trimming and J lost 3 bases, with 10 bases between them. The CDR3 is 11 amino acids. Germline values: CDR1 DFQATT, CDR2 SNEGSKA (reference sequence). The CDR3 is CSTDSYYGYTF. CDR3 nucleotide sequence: TGCAGTACGGACAGCTACTATGGCTACACCTTC.

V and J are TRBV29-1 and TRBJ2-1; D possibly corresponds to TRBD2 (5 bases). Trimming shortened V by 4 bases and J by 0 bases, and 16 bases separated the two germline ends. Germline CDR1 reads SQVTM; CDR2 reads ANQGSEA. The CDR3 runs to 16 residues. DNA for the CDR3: TGCAGCGTTGGGTCCTGGGCGGGTGGCTCCTACAATGAGCAGTTCTTC. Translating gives CSVGSWAGGSYNEQFF.

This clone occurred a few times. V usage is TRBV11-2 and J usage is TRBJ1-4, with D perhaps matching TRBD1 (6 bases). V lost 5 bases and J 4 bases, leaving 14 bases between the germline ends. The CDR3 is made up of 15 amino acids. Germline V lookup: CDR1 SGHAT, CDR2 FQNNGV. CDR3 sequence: CASSARQAVNEKLFF. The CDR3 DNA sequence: TGTGCCAGCAGCGCTCGACAGGCAGTTAATGAAAAACTGTTTTTT. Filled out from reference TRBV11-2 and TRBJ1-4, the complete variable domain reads EAGVAQSPRYKIIEKRQSVAFWCNPISGHATLYWYQQILGQGPKLLIQFQNNGVVDDSQLPKDRFSAERLKGVDSTLKIQPAKLEDSAVYLCASSARQAVNEKLFFGSGTQLSVL.

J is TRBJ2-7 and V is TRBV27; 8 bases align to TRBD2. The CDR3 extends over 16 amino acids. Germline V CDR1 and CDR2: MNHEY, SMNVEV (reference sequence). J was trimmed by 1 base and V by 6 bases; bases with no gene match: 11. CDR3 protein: CASSFRGGGPSYEQYF. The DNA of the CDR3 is TGTGCCAGCAGCTTTAGGGGCGGGGGGCCGTCCTACGAGCAGTACTTC.

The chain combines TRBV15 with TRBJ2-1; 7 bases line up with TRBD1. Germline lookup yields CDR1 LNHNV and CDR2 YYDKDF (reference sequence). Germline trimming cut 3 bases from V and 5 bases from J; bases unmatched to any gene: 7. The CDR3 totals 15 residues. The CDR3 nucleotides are TGTGCCACCAGCAGCTCCTGGACAGGACACAATGAGCAGTTCTTC. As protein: CATSSSWTGHNEQFF.

CDR3 DNA sequence: TGTGCCAGCAGCTCTACAGGGCGGACTGAAGCTTTCTTT. Translated, it gives CASSSTGRTEAFF. J is TRBJ1-1 and V is TRBV5-6, with a tentative D call TRBD1 (6 bases). The germline V gene has CDR1 SGHDT and CDR2 YYEEEE. V shed 3 bases and J shed 5 bases, with 11 bases lying between them. The CDR3 is 13 amino acids.

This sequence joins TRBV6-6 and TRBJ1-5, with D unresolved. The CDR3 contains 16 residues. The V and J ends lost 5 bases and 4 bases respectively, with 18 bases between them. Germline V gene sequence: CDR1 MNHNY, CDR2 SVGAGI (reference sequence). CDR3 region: CASSPLGPRANQPQHF. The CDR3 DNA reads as TGTGCCAGCAGTCCGCTGGGCCCGCGGGCTAATCAGCCCCAGCATTTT.

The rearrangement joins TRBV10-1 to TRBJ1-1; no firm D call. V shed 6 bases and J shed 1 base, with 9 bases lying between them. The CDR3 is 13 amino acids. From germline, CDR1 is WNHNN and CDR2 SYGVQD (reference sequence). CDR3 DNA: TGCGCCAGCAGCGCAGGAGGGAACACTGAAGCTTTCTTT. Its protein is CASSAGGNTEAFF.

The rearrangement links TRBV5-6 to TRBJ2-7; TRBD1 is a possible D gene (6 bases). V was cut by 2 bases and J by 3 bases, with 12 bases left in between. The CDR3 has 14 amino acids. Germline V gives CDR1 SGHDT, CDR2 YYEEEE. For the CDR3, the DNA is TGTGCCAGCAGCTTAGGGACATTGAGCTACGAGCAGTACTTC. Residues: CASSLGTLSYEQYF.

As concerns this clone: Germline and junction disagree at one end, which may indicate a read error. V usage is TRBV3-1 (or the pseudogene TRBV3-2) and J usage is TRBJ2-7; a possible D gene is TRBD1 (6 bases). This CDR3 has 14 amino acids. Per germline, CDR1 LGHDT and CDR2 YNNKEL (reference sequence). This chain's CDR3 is CASSQWTETYGQYF. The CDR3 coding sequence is TGTGCCAGCAGCCAATGGACAGAAACCTACGGGCAGTACTTC.

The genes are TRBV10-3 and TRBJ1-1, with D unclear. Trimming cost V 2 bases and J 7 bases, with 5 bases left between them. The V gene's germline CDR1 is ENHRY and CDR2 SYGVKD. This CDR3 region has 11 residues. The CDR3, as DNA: TGTGCCATCAGTGAGGACTTTGAAGCTTTCTTT. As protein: CAISEDFEAFF.

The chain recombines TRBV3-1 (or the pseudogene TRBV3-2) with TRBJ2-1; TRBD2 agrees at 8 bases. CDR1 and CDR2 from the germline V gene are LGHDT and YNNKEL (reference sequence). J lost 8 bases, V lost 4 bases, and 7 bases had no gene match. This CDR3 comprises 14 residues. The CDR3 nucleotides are TGTGCCAGCAGCCTGCGGGGGGCTGGGCATGAGCAGTTCTTC. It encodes CASSLRGAGHEQFF.

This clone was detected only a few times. The CDR3: CASSDLAGVGNEQFF. In nucleotides, the CDR3 is TGTGCCAGCAGTGACCTAGCGGGGGTGGGAAATGAGCAGTTCTTC. This rearrangement joins TRBV25-1 to TRBJ2-1, with 10 bases matching TRBD2. The ends lost 3 bases at V and 7 bases at J; junction bases unmatched: 6. CDR1 and CDR2 from the germline V gene are MGHDK and SYGVNS. The CDR3 consists of 15 residues.

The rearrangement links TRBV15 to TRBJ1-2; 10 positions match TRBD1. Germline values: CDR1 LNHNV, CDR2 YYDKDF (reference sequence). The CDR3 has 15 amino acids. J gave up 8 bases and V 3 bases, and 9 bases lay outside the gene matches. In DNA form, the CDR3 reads TGTGCCACCAGCAGCTGGACAGGGGGGTTCAAAGGCTACACCTTC. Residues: CATSSWTGGFKGYTF.

CDR3 in amino acids: CASSLRGHNTEAFF. The CDR3 DNA reads as TGTGCCAGCTCCCTCCGGGGACATAACACTGAAGCTTTCTTT. This chain uses TRBV6-5 with TRBJ1-1, with D possibly being TRBD1 (6 bases). The CDR3 contains 14 residues. V lost 8 bases to trimming and J lost 2 bases, with 15 bases between them. Germline loops: CDR1 MNHEY, CDR2 SVGAGI.

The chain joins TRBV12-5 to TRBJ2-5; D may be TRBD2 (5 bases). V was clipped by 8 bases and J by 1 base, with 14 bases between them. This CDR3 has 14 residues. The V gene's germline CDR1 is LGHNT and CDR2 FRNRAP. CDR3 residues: CASFQAAGQETQYF. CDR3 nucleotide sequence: TGTGCTAGTTTCCAAGCGGCTGGCCAAGAGACCCAGTACTTC.

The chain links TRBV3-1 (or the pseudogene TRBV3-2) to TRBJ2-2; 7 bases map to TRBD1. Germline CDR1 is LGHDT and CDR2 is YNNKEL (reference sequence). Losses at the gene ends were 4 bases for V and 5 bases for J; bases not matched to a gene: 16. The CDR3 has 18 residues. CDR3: CASSRDKQGSYWTGELFF. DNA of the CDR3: TGTGCCAGCAGCCGCGATAAACAGGGGAGTTATTGGACCGGGGAGCTGTTTTTT.